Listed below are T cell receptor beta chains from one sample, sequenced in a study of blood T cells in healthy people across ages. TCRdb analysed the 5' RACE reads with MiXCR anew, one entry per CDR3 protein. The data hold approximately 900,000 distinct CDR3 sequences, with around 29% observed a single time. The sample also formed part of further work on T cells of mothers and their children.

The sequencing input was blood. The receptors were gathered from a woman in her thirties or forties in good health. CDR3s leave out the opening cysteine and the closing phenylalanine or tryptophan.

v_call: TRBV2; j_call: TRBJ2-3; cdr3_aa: ASSEYRFPSTDTQY
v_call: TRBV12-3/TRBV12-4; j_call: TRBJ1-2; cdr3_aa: ASSSGQGVLYYGYT
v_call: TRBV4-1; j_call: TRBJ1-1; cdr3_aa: ASSQDRWSGHLNTEAF
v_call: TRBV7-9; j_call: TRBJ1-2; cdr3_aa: ASSLLDSEPSYGYT
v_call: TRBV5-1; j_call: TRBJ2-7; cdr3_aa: ASSLANGQFYEQY
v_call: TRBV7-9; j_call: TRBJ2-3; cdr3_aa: ASRSTWDTQY
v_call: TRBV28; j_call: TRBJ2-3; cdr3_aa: ASSQILGGSTDTQY
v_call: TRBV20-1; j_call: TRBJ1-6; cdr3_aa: SARSQGVSAGSPLH
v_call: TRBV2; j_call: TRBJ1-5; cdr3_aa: ASSQTTAYSNQPQH
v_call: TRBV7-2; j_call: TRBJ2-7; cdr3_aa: ASSLPGLGEY
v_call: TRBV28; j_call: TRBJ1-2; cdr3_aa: ASRAGTYGYT
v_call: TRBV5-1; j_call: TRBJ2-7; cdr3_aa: ASRTGRGRSYEQY
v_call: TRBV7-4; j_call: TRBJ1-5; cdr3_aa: ASSLDPTIYQPQH
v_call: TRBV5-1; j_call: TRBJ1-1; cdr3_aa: ASTIGEAPNTEAF